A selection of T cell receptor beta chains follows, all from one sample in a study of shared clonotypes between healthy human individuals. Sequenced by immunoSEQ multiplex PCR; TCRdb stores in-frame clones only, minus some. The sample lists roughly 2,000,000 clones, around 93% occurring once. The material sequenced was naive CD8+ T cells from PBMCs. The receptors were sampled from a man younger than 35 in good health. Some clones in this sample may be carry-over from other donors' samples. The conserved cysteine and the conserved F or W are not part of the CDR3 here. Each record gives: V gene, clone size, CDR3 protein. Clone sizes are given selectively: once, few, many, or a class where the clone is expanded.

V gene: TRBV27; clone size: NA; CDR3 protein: ASSLWSSRAPYNEQF
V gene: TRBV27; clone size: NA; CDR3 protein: ASSWSGSYGYT
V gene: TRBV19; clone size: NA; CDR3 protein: ASRVPGTLAKNIQY
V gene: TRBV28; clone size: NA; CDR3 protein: ASSLSPQGRRTNEKLF
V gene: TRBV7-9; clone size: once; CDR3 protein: ASNYPSNEQF
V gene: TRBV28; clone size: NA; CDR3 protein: ASSPGTGQSNEQF
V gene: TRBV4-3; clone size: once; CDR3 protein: ASSFRLAREQY
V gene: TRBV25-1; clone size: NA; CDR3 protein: ASSTTYEQY
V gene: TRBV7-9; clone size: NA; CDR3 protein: ASSMRLAGVGNPRDTQY
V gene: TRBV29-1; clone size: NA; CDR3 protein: SVERWVDNTIY
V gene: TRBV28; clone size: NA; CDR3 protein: ASSSARESRSYEQY
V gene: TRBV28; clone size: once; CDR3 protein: ASTLLIRLNTEAF
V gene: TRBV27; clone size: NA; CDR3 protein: ASSLYAGATDTQY
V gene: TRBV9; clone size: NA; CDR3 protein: ASSVGQGKRAYEQY
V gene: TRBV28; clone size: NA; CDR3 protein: ASSRSLAGYFNEQF
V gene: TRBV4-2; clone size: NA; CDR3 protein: ASSQVEGSNGYT
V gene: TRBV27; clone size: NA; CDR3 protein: ASSLSRLPSSYEQY
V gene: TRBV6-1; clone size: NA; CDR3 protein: ASSEAGTGAGYT
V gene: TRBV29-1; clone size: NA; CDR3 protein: SVEERGLGNTIY
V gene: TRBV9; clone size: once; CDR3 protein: ASSSNPGQGITGELF
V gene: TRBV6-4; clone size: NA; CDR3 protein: ASRGYQRQVSGNTIY
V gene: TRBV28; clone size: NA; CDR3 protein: ASSQIEQF
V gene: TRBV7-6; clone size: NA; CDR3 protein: ASRNSPENEQF
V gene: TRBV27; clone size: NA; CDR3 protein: ASSSLPVLT
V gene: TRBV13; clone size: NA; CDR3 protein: ASSSLSGEFYNEQF
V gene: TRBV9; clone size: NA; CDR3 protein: ASSFEENTIY
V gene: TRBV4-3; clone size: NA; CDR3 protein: ASSQGDRANQPQH
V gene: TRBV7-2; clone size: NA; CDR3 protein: ASSLGERGGNTIY
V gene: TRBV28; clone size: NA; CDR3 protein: ASSRQGGRAEQF
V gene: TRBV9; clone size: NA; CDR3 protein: ASTPTGDSNQPQH
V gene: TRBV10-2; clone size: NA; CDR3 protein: ASTTGTSKDYNEQF
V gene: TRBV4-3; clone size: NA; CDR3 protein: ASSQDYRASQETQY
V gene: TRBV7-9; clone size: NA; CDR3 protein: ASSQPGLAWEQY
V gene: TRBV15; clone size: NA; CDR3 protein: ATSRDVSPEMGQPQH
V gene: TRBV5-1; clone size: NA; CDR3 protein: ASSQGHLTYEQY
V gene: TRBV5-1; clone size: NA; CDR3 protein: ASSLAGEDPAFSYEQY
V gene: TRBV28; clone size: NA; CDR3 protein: ASNVDRGHGYT
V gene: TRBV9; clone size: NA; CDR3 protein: ASSVGRGLTSTDTQY
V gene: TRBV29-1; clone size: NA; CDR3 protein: SVEDDRASYEQY
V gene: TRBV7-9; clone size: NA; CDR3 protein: ASSLGKGNAGANVLT
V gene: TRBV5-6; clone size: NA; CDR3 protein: ASSQLAGEGNEQF
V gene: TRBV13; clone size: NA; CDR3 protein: ASSSSPGAGEKLF
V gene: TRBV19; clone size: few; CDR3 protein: ASWDTTEAF
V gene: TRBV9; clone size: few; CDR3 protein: ASSVGYGYT
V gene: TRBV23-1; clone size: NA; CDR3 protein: ASSQGQPQH
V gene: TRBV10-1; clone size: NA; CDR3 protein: ASSMGVREQY
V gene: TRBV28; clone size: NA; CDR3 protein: ASSLSAGSYYGYT
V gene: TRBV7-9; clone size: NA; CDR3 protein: ASSPGLAGADTQY
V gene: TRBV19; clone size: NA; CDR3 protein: ASSMWTSSEGLNTEAF